This entry describes one T cell receptor beta chain. What it recognizes is unknown. The record originates from a study of a mutant IDH1 vaccine in newly diagnosed glioma. Study overall: Eight vaccine doses were administered to patients at weeks 1, 3, 5, 7, 11, 15, 19 and 23.

The table came from immunoSEQ multiplex PCR; TCRdb's copy has only in-frame clones and leaves some out. There are roughly 60,000 clones in the sample; roughly 81% occur only once, and approximately 3.8% lies in the top ten. Time point indicated: week 23, last vaccination. One vaccine dose held 300 ug of mutant IDH1 20-mer peptide and came with topical imiquimod. Donors had new WHO grade 3 or 4 IDH1-mutant, ATRX-lost astrocytomas. The clonotype comes from a man between 25 and 39 years old with glioma. The sample was PBMCs, taken from a glioma patient whose treatment included an IDH1 peptide vaccine.

DNA for the CDR3: TGTGCCATATCGATCACGGGACACGGCTATGGCTACACCTTC. Its translation is CAISITGHGYGYTF. The V gene is TRBV19, the J gene TRBJ1-2; D is possibly TRBD1 (6 bases). The CDR3 has 14 amino acids. Germline V gene sequence: CDR1 LNHDA, CDR2 SQIVND (reference sequence). V was clipped by 10 bases and J by 4 bases, with 19 bases between them.